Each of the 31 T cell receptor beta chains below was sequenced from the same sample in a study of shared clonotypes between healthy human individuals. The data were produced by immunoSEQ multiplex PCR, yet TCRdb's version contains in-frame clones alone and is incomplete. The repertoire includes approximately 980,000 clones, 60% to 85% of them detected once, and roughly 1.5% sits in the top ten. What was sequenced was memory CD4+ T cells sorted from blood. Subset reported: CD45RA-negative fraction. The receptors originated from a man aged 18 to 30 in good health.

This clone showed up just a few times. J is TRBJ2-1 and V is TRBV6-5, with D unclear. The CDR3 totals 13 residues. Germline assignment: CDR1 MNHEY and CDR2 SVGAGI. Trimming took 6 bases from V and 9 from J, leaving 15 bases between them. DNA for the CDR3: TGTGCCAGCAGGTCCCGACTCCCCTCTGAGCAGTTCTTC. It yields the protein CASRSRLPSEQFF.

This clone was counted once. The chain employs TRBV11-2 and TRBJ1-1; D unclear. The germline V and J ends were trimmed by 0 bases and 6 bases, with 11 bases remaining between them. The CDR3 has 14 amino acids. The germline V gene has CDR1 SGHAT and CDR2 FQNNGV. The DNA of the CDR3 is TGTGCCAGCAGCTTAGACCTCAGGAGGTCTGAAGCTTTCTTT. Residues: CASSLDLRRSEAFF.

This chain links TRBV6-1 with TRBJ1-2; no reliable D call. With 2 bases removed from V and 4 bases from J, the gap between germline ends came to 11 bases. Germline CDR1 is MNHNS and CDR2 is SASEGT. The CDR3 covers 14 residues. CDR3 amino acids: CASSEPGFSYGYTF. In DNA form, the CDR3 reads TGTGCCAGCAGTGAACCTGGTTTCAGCTATGGCTACACCTTC.

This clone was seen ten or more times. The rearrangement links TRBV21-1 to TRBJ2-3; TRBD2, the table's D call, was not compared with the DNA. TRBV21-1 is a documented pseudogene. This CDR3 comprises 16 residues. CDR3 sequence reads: CASSKVDSGGPDTQYF. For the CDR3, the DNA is TGTGCCAGCAGCAAAGTCGATAGCGGGGGCCCAGATACGCAGTATTTT.

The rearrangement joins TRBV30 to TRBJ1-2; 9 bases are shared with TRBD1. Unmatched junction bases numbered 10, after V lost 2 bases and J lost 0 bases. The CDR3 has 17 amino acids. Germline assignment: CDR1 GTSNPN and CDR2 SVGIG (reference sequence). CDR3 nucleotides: TGTGCCTGGAGTTTACAGGGGGCAAGCACGGCTAACTATGGCTACACCTTC. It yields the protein CAWSLQGASTANYGYTF. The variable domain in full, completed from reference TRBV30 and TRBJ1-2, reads SQTIHQWPATLVQPVGSPLSLECTVEGTSNPNLYWYRQAAGRGLQLLFYSVGIGQISSEVPQNLSASRPQDRQFILSSKKLLLSDSGFYLCAWSLQGASTANYGYTFGSGTRLTVV.

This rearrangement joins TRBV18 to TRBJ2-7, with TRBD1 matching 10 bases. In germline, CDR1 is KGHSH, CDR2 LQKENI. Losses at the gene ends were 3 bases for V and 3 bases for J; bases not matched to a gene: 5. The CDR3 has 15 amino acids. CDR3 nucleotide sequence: TGTGCCAGCTCACCGGTGGGACAGGGGCTCTACGAGCAGTACTTC. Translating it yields CASSPVGQGLYEQYF.

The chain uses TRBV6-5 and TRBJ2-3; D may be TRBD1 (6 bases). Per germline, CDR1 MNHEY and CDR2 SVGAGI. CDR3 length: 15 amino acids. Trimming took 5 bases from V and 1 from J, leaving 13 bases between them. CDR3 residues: CASSRRTVGTDTQYF. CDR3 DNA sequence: TGTGCCAGCAGTCGTCGGACAGTAGGCACAGATACGCAGTATTTT.

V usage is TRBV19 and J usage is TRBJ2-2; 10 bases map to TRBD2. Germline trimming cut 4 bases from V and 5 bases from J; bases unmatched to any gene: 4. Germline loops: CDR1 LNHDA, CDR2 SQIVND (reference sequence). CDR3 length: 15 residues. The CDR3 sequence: CASSNSGGATGELFF. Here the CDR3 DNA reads TGTGCCAGTAGTAACAGCGGGGGGGCTACCGGGGAGCTGTTTTTT.

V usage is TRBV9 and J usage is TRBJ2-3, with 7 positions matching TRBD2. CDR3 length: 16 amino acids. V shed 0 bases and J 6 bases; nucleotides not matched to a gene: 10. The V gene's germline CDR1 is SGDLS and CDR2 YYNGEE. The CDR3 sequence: CASSVASGALPDTQYF. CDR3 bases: TGTGCCAGCAGCGTAGCCAGCGGGGCTCTACCGGATACGCAGTATTTT.

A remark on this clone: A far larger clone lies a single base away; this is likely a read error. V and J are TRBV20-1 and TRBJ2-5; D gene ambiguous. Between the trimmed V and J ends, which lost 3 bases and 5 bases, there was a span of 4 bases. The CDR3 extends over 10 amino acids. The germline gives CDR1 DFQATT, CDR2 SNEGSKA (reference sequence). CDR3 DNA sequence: TGCAGTGCTAGTACGGAGACCCAGTACTTC. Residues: CSASTETQYF.

CDR3 in amino acids: CASSLDPGTGRTGELFF. DNA of the CDR3: TGTGCCAGCAGCCTCGATCCCGGGACAGGGAGGACCGGGGAGCTGTTTTTT. V usage is TRBV5-8 and J usage is TRBJ2-2; 9 nucleotides align to TRBD1. The germline gives CDR1 SGHTS, CDR2 YDEGEE. V was clipped by 4 bases and J by 5 bases; unmatched bases: 12. The CDR3 spans 17 residues.

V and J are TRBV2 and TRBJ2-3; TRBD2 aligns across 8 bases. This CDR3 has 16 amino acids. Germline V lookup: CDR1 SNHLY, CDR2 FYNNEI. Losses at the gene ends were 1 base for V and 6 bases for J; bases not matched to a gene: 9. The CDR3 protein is CASSEVAGTLSDTQYF. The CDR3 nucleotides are TGTGCCAGCAGTGAAGTAGCGGGAACCCTAAGCGATACGCAGTATTTT.

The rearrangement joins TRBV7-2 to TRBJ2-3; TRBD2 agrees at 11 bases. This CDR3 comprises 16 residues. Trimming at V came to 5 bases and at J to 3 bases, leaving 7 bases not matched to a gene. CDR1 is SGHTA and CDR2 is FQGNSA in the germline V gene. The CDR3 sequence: CASSLAASGRTDTQYF. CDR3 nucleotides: TGTGCCAGCAGCCTGGCGGCTAGCGGGAGGACAGATACGCAGTATTTT.

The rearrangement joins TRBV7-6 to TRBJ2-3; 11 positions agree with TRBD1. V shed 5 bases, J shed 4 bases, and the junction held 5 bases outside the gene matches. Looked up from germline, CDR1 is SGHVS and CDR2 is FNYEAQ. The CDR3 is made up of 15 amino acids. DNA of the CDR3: TGTGCCAGCAGCGCATGGGGACAGGGGGCAGATACGCAGTATTTT. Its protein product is CASSAWGQGADTQYF.

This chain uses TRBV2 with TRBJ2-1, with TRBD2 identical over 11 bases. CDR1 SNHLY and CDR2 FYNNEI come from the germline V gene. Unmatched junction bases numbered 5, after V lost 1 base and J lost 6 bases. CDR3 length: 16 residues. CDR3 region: CASSEVRSGRGNEQFF. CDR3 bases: TGTGCCAGCAGTGAAGTTCGTAGCGGGAGGGGCAATGAGCAGTTCTTC.

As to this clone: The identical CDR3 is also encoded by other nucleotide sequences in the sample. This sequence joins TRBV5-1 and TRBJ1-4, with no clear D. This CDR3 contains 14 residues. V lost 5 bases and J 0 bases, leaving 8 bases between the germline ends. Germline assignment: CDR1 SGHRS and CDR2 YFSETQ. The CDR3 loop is CASSRDATNEKLFF. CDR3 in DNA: TGCGCCAGCAGTCGAGATGCAACTAATGAAAAACTGTTTTTT. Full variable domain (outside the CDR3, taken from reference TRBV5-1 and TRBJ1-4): KAGVTQTPRYLIKTRGQQVTLSCSPISGHRSVSWYQQTPGQGLQFLFEYFSETQRNKGNFPGRFSGRQFSNSRSEMNVSTLELGDSALYLCASSRDATNEKLFFGSGTQLSVL.

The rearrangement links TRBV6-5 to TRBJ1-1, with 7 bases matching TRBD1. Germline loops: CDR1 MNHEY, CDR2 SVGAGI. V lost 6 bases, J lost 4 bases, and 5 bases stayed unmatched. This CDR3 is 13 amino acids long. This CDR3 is CASRPDRVTEAFF. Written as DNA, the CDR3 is TGTGCCAGCAGGCCTGACAGGGTCACTGAAGCTTTCTTT.

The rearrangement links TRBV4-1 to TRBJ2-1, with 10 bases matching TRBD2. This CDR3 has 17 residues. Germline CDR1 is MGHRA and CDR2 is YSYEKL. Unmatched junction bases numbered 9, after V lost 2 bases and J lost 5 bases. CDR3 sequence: CASSQPTSGSTNNEQFF. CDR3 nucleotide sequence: TGCGCCAGCAGCCAACCGACTAGCGGGTCGACCAACAATGAGCAGTTCTTC.

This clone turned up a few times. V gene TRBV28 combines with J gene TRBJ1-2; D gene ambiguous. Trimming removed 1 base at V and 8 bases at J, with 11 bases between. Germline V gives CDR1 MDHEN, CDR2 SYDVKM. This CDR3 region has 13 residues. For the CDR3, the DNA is TGTGCCAGCAGTTTATTTTCCCAAGGCGGCTACACCTTC. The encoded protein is CASSLFSQGGYTF.

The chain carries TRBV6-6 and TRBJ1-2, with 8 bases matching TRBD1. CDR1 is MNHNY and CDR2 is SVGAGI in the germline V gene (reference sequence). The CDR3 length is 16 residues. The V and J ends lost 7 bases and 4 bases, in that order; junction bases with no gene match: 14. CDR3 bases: TGTGCCAGCACCATACGGACAGGGAATCGCGGCTATGGCTACACCTTC. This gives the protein CASTIRTGNRGYGYTF.

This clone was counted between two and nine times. DNA for the CDR3: TGTGCCAGCAGTGCCCATGGGACAGGCAATCAGCCCCAGCATTTT. It encodes CASSAHGTGNQPQHF. V gene TRBV28 combines with J gene TRBJ1-5; TRBD1 agrees at 7 bases. There are 15 residues in the CDR3. V dropped 5 bases and J dropped 2; count of bases not matched to a gene: 6. Germline CDR1 and CDR2: MDHEN and SYDVKM.

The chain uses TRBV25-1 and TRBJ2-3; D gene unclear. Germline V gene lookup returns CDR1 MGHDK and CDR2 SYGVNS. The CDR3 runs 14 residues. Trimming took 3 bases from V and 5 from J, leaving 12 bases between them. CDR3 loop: CASSDQEHIDTQYF. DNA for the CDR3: TGTGCCAGCAGTGATCAAGAACATATAGATACGCAGTATTTT. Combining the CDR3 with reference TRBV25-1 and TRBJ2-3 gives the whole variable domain EADIYQTPRYLVIGTGKKITLECSQTMGHDKMYWYQQDPGMELHLIHYSYGVNSTEKGDLSSESTVSRIRTEHFPLTLESARPSHTSQYLCASSDQEHIDTQYFGPGTRLTVL.

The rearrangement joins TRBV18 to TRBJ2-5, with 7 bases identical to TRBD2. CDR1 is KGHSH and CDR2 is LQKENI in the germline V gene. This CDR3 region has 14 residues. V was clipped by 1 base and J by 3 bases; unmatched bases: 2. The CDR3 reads CASSPQLAEETQYF. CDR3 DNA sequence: TGTGCCAGCTCACCACAGCTAGCGGAAGAGACCCAGTACTTC. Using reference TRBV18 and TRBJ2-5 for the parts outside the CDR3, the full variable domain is NAGVMQNPRHLVRRRGQEARLRCSPMKGHSHVYWYRQLPEEGLKFMVYLQKENIIDESGMPKERFSAEFPKEGPSILRIQQVVRGDSAAYFCASSPQLAEETQYFGPGTRLLVL.

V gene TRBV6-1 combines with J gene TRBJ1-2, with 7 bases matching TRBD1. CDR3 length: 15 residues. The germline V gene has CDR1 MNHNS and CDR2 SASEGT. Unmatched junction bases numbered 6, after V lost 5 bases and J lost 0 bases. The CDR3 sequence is CASSKQGTANYGYTF. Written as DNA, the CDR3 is TGTGCCAGCAGTAAACAGGGGACAGCTAACTATGGCTACACCTTC.

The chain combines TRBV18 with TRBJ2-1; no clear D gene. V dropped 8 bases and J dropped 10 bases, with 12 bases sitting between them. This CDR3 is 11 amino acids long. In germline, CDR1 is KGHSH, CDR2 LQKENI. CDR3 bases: TGTGCCAGCCTTAGTATCGAGGAGCAGTTCTTC. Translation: CASLSIEEQFF.

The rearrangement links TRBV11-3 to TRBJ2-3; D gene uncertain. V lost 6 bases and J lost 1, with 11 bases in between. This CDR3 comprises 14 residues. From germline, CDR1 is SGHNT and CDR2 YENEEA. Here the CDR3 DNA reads TGTGCCAGCAGTCCGGCAGAACGCACAGATACGCAGTATTTT. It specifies CASSPAERTDTQYF.

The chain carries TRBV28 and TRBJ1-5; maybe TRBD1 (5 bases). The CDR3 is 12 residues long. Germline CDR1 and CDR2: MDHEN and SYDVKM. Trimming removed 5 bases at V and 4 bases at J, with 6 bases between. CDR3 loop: CASSGANQPQHF. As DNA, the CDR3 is TGTGCCAGCAGTGGGGCAAATCAGCCCCAGCATTTT. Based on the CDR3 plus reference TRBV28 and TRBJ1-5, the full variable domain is DVKVTQSSRYLVKRTGEKVFLECVQDMDHENMFWYRQDPGLGLRLIYFSYDVKMKEKGDIPEGYSVSREKKERFSLILESASTNQTSMYLCASSGANQPQHFGDGTRLSIL.

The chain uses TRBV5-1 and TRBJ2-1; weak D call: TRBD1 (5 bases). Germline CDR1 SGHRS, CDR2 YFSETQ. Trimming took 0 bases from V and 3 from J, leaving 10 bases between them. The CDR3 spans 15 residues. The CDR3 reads CASSLEGVNYNEQFF. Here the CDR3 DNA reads TGCGCCAGCAGCTTGGAAGGGGTAAACTACAATGAGCAGTTCTTC.

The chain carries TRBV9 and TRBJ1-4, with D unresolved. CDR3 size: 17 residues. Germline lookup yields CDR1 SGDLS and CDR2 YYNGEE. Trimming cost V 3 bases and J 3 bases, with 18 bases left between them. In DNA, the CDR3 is TGTGCCAGCAGCGCGTCGGGCTTATCGAGGTCTAATGAAAAACTGTTTTTT. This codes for CASSASGLSRSNEKLFF. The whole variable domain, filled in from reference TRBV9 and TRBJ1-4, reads DSGVTQTPKHLITATGQRVTLRCSPRSGDLSVYWYQQSLDQGLQFLIQYYNGEERAKGNILERFSAQQFPDLHSELNLSSLELGDSALYFCASSASGLSRSNEKLFFGSGTQLSVL.

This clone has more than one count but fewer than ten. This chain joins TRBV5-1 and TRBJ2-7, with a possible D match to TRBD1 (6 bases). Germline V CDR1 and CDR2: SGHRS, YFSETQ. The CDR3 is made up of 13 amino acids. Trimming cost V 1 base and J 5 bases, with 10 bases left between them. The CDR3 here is CASSLWAGDEQYF. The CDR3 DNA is TGCGCCAGCAGCTTGTGGGCAGGGGACGAGCAGTACTTC.

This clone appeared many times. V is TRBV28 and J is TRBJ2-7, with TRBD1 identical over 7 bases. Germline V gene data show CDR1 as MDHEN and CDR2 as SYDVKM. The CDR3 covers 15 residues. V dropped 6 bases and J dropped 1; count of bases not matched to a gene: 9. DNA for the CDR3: TGTGCCAGCAGCCTCAACAGGGGACGATCCTACGAGCAGTACTTC. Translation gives CASSLNRGRSYEQYF.